What follows are 7 T cell receptor beta chains derived from one specimen sequenced in a study of breast tumors, draining lymph nodes, adjacent tissues. The lymph nodes were axillary draining lymph nodes from breast cancer patients. Via MiXCR, TCRdb re-called the multiplex PCR reads, giving one row per CDR3 protein. The sample shows over 150,000 distinct CDR3 sequences, 25% to 40% of them seen only once. The sequencing sample was made of axillary lymph node tissue. The receptors stem from a female donor with breast cancer. Some clones in this sample may be carry-over from other donors' samples.

This clonotype showed up many times. This chain joins TRBV27 and TRBJ1-6; D remains ambiguous. The length of the CDR3 is 16 residues. Trimming left V 5 bases short and J 0 bases short, with 11 bases between. Germline values: CDR1 MNHEY, CDR2 SMNVEV (reference sequence). The CDR3 here is CASSRLTASYNSPLHF. The CDR3 coding sequence is TGTGCCAGCAGTCGTCTAACAGCCTCCTATAATTCACCCCTCCACTTT.

This clonotype was recorded a few times. The chain combines TRBV28 with TRBJ1-2; no firm D call. The CDR3 consists of 13 residues. Trimming removed 6 bases at V and 5 bases at J, with 13 bases between. Germline V gene lookup returns CDR1 MDHEN and CDR2 SYDVKM. The DNA of the CDR3 is TGTGCCAGCAGGGTGCGAGGAATATATGGCTACACCTTC. Protein sequence: CASRVRGIYGYTF.

This clonotype occurred many times. The chain couples TRBV6-4 to TRBJ1-5, with TRBD1 matching over 9 bases. J lost 0 bases, V lost 7 bases, and 7 bases had no gene match. The CDR3 loop spans 16 amino acids. Germline CDR1 and CDR2: MRHNA and SNTAGT. The CDR3: CASNRQGGYSNQPQHF. The CDR3 coding sequence is TGTGCCAGCAATAGACAGGGGGGCTATAGCAATCAGCCCCAGCATTTT.

This clonotype was observed many times. This chain links TRBV2 with TRBJ2-1, with D unclear. Germline-derived CDR1 and CDR2 are SNHLY and FYNNEI. The CDR3 length is 11 residues. Trimming removed 2 bases at V and 15 bases at J, with 11 bases between. Here the CDR3 reads CASSEKNLLFF. The CDR3 region has the DNA TGTGCCAGCAGTGAAAAGAATCTGCTGTTCTTC.

Of note for this clonotype: The conserved phenylalanine or tryptophan normally closing the CDR3 is absent here, so this likely arose from a read error. The chain combines TRBV7-8 with TRBJ1-2, with D uncertain. CDR1 is SGHVS, CDR2 FQNEAQ, per germline. The CDR3 contains 14 residues. As DNA, the CDR3 is TGTGTCAGCAGCTTAGCGCTCGGGGACTATGGCTACACCTTA. This gives the protein CVSSLALGDYGYTL.

This clonotype was counted ten times or more. The chain couples TRBV6-5 to TRBJ2-7; 13 positions match TRBD2. J gave up 6 bases and V 5 bases, and 4 bases lay outside the gene matches. The CDR3 sequence is 14 residues long. Per germline, CDR1 MNHEY and CDR2 SVGAGI. The CDR3 loop is CASSGTSGTREQYF. The DNA for the CDR3 is TGTGCCAGCAGTGGGACTAGCGGGACTCGCGAGCAGTACTTC.

This clonotype was counted many times. The chain links TRBV5-4 to TRBJ2-1; the D gene is possibly TRBD2 (5 bases). Trimming shortened V by 1 base and J by 5 bases, and 7 bases separated the two germline ends. In germline, CDR1 is SGHNT, CDR2 YYREEE (reference sequence). CDR3 length: 13 amino acids. The CDR3 reads CASSLRADNEQFF. The CDR3, as DNA: TGTGCCAGCAGCTTGCGAGCGGACAATGAGCAGTTCTTC.